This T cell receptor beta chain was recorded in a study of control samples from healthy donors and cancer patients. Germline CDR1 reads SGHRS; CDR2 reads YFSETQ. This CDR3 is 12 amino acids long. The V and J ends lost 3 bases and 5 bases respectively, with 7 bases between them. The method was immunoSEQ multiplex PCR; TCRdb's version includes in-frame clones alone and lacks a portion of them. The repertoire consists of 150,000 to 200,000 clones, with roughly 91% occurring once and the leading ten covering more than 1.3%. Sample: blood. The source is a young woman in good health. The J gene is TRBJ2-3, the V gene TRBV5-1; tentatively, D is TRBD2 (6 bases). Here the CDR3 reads CASSYSGDTQYF. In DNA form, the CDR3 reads TGCGCCAGCAGCTATAGCGGAGATACGCAGTATTTT. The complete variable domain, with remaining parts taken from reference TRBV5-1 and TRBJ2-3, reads KAGVTQTPRYLIKTRGQQVTLSCSPISGHRSVSWYQQTPGQGLQFLFEYFSETQRNKGNFPGRFSGRQFSNSRSEMNVSTLELGDSALYLCASSYSGDTQYFGPGTRLTVL.